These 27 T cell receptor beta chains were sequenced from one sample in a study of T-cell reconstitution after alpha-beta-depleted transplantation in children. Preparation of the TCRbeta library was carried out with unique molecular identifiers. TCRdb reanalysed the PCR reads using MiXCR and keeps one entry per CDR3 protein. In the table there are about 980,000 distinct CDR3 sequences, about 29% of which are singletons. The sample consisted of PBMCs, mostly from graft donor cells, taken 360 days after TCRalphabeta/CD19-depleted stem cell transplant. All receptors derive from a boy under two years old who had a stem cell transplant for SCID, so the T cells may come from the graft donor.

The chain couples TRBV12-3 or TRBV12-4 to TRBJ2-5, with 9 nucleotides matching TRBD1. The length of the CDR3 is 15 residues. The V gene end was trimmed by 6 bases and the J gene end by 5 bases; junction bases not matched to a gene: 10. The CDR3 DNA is TGTGCCAGCAGCCGGACCGGGACAGGGAAGGAGACCCAGTACTTC. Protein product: CASSRTGTGKETQYF.

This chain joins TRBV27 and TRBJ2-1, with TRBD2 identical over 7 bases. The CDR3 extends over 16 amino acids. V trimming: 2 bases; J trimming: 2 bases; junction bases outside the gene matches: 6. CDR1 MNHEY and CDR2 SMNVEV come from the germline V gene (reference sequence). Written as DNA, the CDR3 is TGTGCCAGCAGTTTAAGTGCTAGCGGTACCTACAATGAGCAGTTCTTC. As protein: CASSLSASGTYNEQFF.

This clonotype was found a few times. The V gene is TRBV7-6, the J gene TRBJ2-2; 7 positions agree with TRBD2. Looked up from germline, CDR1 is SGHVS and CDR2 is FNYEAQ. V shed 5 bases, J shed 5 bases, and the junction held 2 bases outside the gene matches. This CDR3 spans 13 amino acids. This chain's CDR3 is CASSVSGTGELFF. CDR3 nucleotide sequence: TGTGCCAGCAGCGTTAGCGGGACCGGGGAGCTGTTTTTT.

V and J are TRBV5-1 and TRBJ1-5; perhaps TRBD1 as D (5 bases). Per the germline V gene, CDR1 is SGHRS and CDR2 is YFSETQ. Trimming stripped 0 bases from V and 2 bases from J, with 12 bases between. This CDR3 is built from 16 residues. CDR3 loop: CASSLEATGGNQPQHF. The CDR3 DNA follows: TGCGCCAGCAGCTTGGAGGCCACGGGGGGCAATCAGCCCCAGCATTTT. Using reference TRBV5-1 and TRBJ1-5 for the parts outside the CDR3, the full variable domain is KAGVTQTPRYLIKTRGQQVTLSCSPISGHRSVSWYQQTPGQGLQFLFEYFSETQRNKGNFPGRFSGRQFSNSRSEMNVSTLELGDSALYLCASSLEATGGNQPQHFGDGTRLSIL.

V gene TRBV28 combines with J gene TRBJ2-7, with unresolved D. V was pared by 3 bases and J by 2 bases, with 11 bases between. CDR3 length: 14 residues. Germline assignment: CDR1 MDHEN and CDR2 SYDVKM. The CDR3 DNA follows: TGTGCCAGCAGTTTCTACGGGCATACCTACGAGCAGTACTTC. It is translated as CASSFYGHTYEQYF. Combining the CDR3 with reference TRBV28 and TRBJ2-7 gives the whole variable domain DVKVTQSSRYLVKRTGEKVFLECVQDMDHENMFWYRQDPGLGLRLIYFSYDVKMKEKGDIPEGYSVSREKKERFSLILESASTNQTSMYLCASSFYGHTYEQYFGPGTRLTVT.

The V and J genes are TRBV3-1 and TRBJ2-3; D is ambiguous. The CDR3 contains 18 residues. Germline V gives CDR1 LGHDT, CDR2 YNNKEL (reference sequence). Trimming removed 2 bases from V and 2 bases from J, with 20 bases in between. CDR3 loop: CASSQSPRLAPNTDTQYF. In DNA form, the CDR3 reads TGTGCCAGCAGCCAAAGCCCCCGACTGGCCCCAAACACAGATACGCAGTATTTT.

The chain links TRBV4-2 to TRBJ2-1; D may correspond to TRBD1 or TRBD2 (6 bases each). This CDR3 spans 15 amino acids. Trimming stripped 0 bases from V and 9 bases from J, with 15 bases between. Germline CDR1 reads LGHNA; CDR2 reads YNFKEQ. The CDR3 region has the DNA TGTGCCAGCAGCCAAGATGCGGGACAACCGAGTGAGCAGTTCTTC. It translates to CASSQDAGQPSEQFF.

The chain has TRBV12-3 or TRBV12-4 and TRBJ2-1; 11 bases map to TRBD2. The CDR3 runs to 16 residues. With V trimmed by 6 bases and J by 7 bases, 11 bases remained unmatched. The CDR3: CASSETDWTSGNEQFF. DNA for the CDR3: TGTGCCAGCAGCGAGACCGACTGGACTAGCGGGAATGAGCAGTTCTTC.

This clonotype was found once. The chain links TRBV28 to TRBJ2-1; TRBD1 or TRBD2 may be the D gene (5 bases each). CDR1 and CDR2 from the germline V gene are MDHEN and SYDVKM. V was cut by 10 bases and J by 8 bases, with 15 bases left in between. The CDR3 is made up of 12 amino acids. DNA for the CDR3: TGTGCCACCCGGGACCCCGAGGATGAGCAGTTCTTC. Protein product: CATRDPEDEQFF.

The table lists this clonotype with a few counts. The DNA for the CDR3 is TGCGCCGGGCAGGGCAGCTCCTACGAGCAGTACTTC. This translates into CAGQGSSYEQYF. The J gene is TRBJ2-7, the V gene TRBV4-1, with D possibly being TRBD1 (5 bases). V lost 11 bases, J lost 0 bases, and 11 bases lay in between. The CDR3 runs 12 residues. Germline CDR1 MGHRA, CDR2 YSYEKL.

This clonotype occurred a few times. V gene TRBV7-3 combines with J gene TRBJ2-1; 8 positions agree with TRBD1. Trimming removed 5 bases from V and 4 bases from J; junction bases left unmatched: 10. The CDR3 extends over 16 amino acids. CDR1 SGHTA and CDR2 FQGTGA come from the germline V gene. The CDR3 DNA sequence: TGTGCCAGCAGCCCCACCTCCGGGACAGGATACAATGAGCAGTTCTTC. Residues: CASSPTSGTGYNEQFF.

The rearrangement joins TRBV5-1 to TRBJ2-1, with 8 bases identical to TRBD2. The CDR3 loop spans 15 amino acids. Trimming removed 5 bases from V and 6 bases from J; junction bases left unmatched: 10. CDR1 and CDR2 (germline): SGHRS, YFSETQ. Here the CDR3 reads CASRQDGGALNEQFF. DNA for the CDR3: TGCGCCAGCAGACAGGACGGGGGGGCGCTCAATGAGCAGTTCTTC.

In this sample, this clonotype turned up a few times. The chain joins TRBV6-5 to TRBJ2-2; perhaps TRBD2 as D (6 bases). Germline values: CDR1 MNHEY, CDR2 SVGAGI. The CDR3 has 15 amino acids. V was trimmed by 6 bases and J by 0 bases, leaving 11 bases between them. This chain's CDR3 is CASRLADSNTGELFF. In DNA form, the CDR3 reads TGTGCCAGCAGACTAGCCGACTCGAACACCGGGGAGCTGTTTTTT.

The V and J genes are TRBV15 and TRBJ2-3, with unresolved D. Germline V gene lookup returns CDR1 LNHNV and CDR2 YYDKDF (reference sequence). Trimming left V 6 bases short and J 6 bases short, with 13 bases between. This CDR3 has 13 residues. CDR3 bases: TGTGCCACCAGAACGGTTCCTGAGGATACGCAGTATTTT. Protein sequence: CATRTVPEDTQYF.

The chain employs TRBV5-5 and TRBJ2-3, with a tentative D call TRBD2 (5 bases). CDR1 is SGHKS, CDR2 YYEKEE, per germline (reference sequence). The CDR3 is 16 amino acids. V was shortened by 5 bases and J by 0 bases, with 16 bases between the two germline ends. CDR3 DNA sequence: TGTGCCAGCAGTTATGCGGGTCCTCCTAGCACAGATACGCAGTATTTT. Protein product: CASSYAGPPSTDTQYF.

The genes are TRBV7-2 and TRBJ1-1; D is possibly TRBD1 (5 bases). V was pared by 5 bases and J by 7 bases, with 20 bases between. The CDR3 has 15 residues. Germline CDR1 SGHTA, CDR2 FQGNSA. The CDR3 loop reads CASSPVGGAAYEAFF. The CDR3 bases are TGTGCCAGCAGCCCCGTCGGCGGGGCAGCCTATGAAGCTTTCTTT.

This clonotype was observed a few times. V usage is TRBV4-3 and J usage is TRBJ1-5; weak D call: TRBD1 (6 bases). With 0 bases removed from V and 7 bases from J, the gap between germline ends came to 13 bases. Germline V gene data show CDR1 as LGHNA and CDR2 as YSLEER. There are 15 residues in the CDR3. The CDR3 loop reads CASSQDRGLGQPQHF. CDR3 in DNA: TGCGCCAGCAGCCAAGATAGGGGGTTAGGACAGCCCCAGCATTTT.

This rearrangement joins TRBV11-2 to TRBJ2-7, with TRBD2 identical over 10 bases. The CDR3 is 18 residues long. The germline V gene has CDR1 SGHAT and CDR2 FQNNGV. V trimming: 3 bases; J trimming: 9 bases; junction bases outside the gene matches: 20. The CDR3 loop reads CASSLFQRSSGRTVGQYF. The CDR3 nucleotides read TGTGCCAGCAGCTTGTTTCAGCGTTCTAGCGGGAGAACAGTGGGGCAGTACTTC.

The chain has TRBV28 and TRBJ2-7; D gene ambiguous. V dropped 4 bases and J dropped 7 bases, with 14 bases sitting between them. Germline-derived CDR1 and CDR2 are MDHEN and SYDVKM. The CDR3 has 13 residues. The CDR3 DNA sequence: TGTGCCAGCAGTTCGTGGGTCTTAGGGGAGCAGTACTTC. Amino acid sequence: CASSSWVLGEQYF.

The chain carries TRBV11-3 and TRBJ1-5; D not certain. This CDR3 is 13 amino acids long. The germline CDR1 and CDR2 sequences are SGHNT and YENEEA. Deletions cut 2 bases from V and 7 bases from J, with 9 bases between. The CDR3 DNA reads TGTGCCAGCAGCTTATTGTTTGGGCAGCCCCAGCATTTT. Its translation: CASSLLFGQPQHF.

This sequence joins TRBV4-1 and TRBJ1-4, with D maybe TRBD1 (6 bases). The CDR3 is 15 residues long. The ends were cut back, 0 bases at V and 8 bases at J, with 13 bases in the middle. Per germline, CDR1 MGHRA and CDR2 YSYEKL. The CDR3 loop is CASSQEGHFQEKLFF. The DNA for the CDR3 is TGCGCCAGCAGCCAAGAGGGACACTTCCAAGAAAAACTGTTTTTT.

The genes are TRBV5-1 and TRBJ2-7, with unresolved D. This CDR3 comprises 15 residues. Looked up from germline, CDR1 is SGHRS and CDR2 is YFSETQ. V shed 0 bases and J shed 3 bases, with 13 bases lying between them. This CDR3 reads CASSLVYWENYEQYF. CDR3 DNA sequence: TGCGCCAGCAGCTTGGTTTACTGGGAAAACTACGAGCAGTACTTC.

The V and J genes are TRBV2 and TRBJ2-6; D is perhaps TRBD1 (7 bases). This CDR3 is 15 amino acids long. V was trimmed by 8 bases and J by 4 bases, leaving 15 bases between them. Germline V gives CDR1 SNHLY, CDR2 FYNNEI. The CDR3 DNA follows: TGTGCCAGCCAGGAGGGGGCTGGAGGGGCCAACGTCCTGACTTTC. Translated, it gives CASQEGAGGANVLTF.

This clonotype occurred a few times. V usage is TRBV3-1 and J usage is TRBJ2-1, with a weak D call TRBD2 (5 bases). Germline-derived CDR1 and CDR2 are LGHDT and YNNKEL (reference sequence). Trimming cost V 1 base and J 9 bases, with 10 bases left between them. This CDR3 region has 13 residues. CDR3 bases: TGTGCCAGCAGCCAAGGAGGGCCCGGTGAGCAGTTCTTC. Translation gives CASSQGGPGEQFF.

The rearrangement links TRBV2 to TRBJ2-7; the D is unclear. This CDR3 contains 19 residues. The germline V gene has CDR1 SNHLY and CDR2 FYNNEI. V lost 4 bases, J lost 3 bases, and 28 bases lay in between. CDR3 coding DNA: TGTGCCAGCAGTGGTGTCGGCAGGCCCCGCACCAAGTTCTACTACGAGCAGTACTTC. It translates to CASSGVGRPRTKFYYEQYF. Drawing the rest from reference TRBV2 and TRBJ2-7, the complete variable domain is EPEVTQTPSHQVTQMGQEVILRCVPISNHLYFYWYRQILGQKVEFLVSFYNNEISEKSEIFDDQFSVERPDGSNFTLKIRSTKLEDSAMYFCASSGVGRPRTKFYYEQYFGPGTRLTVT.

DNA for the CDR3: TGTGCCAGCAGCCACGTGGGGGGACTACAACAGAAGACCCAGTACTTC. Residues: CASSHVGGLQQKTQYF. This chain links TRBV12-3 or TRBV12-4 with TRBJ2-5; 7 bases are a match to TRBD2. The CDR3 consists of 16 residues. V shed 6 bases, J shed 6 bases, and the junction held 16 bases outside the gene matches.

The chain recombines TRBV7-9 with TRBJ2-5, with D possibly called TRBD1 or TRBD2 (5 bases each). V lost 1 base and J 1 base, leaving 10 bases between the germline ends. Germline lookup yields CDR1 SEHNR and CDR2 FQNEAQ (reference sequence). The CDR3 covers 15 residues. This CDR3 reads CASSLGGVIQETQYF. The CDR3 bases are TGTGCCAGCAGCTTAGGAGGGGTGATCCAAGAGACCCAGTACTTC. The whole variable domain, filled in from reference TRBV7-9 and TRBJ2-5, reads DTGVSQNPRHKITKRGQNVTFRCDPISEHNRLYWYRQTLGQGPEFLTYFQNEAQLEKSRLLSDRFSAERPKGSFSTLEIQRTEQGDSAMYLCASSLGGVIQETQYFGPGTRLLVL.